This T cell receptor beta chain came from a study of T-cell reconstitution after alpha-beta-depleted transplantation in children. Study observations and caveats: One year post-transplant, T-cell counts and diversity were largely derived from T cells produced anew. Reported findings indicate that, about two months after transplant, alpha-beta T cells came from several hundred expanded clones, which were derived from non-depleted graft cells.

As for this clonotype: Its antigen is as yet unknown.

The ends were cut back, 3 bases at V and 5 bases at J, with 10 bases in the middle. Germline CDR1 reads LNHNV; CDR2 reads YYDKDF (reference sequence). The CDR3 is 13 residues long. Unique molecular identifiers were incorporated into the prepared TCRbeta library. MiXCR was run by TCRdb on the PCR reads, yielding one entry per CDR3 protein. Found here are about 210,000 distinct CDR3 sequences, under 20% of them singletons; the top ten hold about 45%. This clonotype originated in a male patient under 10 years old who had a stem cell transplant for acute lymphoblastic leukemia, so the T cells may come from the graft donor. The source material was PBMCs, mostly from graft donor cells, sampled 360 days after TCRalphabeta/CD19-depleted stem cell transplant. This chain links TRBV15 with TRBJ1-2; D gene ambiguous. CDR3 sequence (DNA): TGTGCCACCAGCAGGGAAACAGCATATGGCTACACCTTC. Translating gives CATSRETAYGYTF.